A selection of T cell receptor beta chains follows, all from one sample in a study of cytomegalovirus exposure and HLA in healthy donors. The data were produced by immunoSEQ multiplex PCR, yet TCRdb's version contains in-frame clones alone and is incomplete. This sample yields 130,000 or so clones, of which 72% are seen a single time; approximately 4.2% belongs to the top ten. Specimen: PBMCs. Receptors originate from a man over 45 in good health and CMV-seropositive. Both conserved end residues are part of each CDR3. A D gene is named only where the DNA matches it firmly. Clone size, where shown, is once, few, many, or a class for clones that have expanded.

DNA	CDR3	V	J	size	D
TGTGCCAGCACTAAGGAGTCTGGAAACACCATATATTTT	CASTKESGNTIYF	TRBV6-5	TRBJ1-3	-	-
TGTGCCAGCACCTCGAGGGACAGATTCTCTGGAAACACCATATATTTT	CASTSRDRFSGNTIYF	TRBV11-1	TRBJ1-3	-	TRBD1
TGTGCCAGCAGGGGGGAGGGTGGCGGGAATCAGCCCCAGCATTTT	CASRGEGGGNQPQHF	TRBV25-1	TRBJ1-5	-	-
TGTGCCAGCAGCCCCAGCCTGGGACAGGGAAAGAACACTGAAGCTTTCTTT	CASSPSLGQGKNTEAFF	TRBV11-1	TRBJ1-1	few	TRBD1
TGTGCCACAGAGCGGGAGGTCACAGATACGCAGTATTTT	CATEREVTDTQYF	TRBV10-3	TRBJ2-3	-	TRBD2
TGTGCCAGCAGCCTGCGGGGACAGGGCGATGGCTACACCTTC	CASSLRGQGDGYTF	TRBV2	TRBJ1-2	-	TRBD1
TGCGCCAGCAGCTCCGTTTCGAACACTGAAGCTTTCTTT	CASSSVSNTEAFF	TRBV5-1	TRBJ1-1	-	-
TGTGCCAGTAAGAGGTCCGGAAACACCATATATTTT	CASKRSGNTIYF	TRBV19	TRBJ1-3	-	-
TGCGCCAGCAGCCAAGCCGGGACAGGGAAAGAGACCCAGTACTTC	CASSQAGTGKETQYF	TRBV4-1	TRBJ2-5	-	TRBD1
TGTGCCAGCTCACCAGGGCGCTCCCCTGCGGGCTACACCTTC	CASSPGRSPAGYTF	TRBV18	TRBJ1-2	few	-
TGTGCCAGTAGTATACAATCGACAGGGGTCACCGGGGAGCTGTTTTTT	CASSIQSTGVTGELFF	TRBV19	TRBJ2-2	-	TRBD1
TGTGCCAGCAGGTCCGGGACAGGGGTCTACGAGCAGTACTTC	CASRSGTGVYEQYF	TRBV7-9	TRBJ2-7	-	TRBD1
TGCGCCAGCAGCTTGAGAACTAGCGGGGGTAGGAACACCGGGGAGCTGTTTTTT	CASSLRTSGGRNTGELFF	TRBV5-1	TRBJ2-2	-	TRBD2
TGCAGCGTTGAATCCCCTCCTAACGGCTACACCTTC	CSVESPPNGYTF	TRBV29-1	TRBJ1-2	-	-
TGCGCCAGCAGCTTGGTGGACAGGGGGCGTACCGGGGAGCTGTTTTTT	CASSLVDRGRTGELFF	TRBV5-1	TRBJ2-2	-	TRBD1
TGCGCCAGCAGGGGGGGGGTGAATCAGCCCCAGCATTTT	CASRGGVNQPQHF	TRBV10-2	TRBJ1-5	-	-
TGTGCCAGCAGTTTAGAGACCAGCGGGGTCTCTAATGAGCAGTTCTTC	CASSLETSGVSNEQFF	TRBV27	TRBJ2-1	-	TRBD2
TGTGCCAGCAGAGGGACAGTCGAGACCCAGTACTTC	CASRGTVETQYF	TRBV28	TRBJ2-5	-	TRBD1
TGTGCCAGCATTTGTACAGGGAATCCCCTGGAGTCTGGAAACACCATATATTTT	CASICTGNPLESGNTIYF	TRBV6-7	TRBJ1-3	-	-
TGTGCCAGCAGCTCCGCACGGTTAGCGGGAGTCTCCTACGAGCAGTACTTC	CASSSARLAGVSYEQYF	TRBV7-9	TRBJ2-7	-	TRBD2
TGTGCCAGCGCGGGAGGGGGCTTCAATGAGCAGTTCTTC	CASAGGGFNEQFF	TRBV6-5	TRBJ2-1	-	TRBD2
TGTGCCAGCAGTGAGGGGACAGGGACTGAAGCTTTCTTT	CASSEGTGTEAFF	TRBV2	TRBJ1-1	-	TRBD1
TGTGCCAGCAGCTTAGACCCGTCCACCACGGGAGGCTACACCTTC	CASSLDPSTTGGYTF	TRBV7-6	TRBJ1-2	-	-
TGTGCCAGCAGCTTACTGGGACAGGGTCCCCCAGCTTTCTTT	CASSLLGQGPPAFF	TRBV7-9	TRBJ1-1	-	TRBD1
TGTGCCAGCAGCCAACCCCTAGTGAGAAACACCATATATTTT	CASSQPLVRNTIYF	TRBV14	TRBJ1-3	-	-
TGTGCCAGTAGTATTGCGGGGGGCGGGGAGCTGTTTTTT	CASSIAGGGELFF	TRBV19	TRBJ2-2	once	TRBD2
TGTGCCAGCAGTTCAAGCGGCGCGGGGACCCAGTACTTC	CASSSSGAGTQYF	TRBV2	TRBJ2-5	-	-
TGTGCCAGCAACTATATAGCGGGGGTGAGGAACATTCAGTACTTC	CASNYIAGVRNIQYF	TRBV2	TRBJ2-4	-	TRBD2
TGTGCCAGCAGCCCAGCGGGAGGCCCCCGAGATACGCAGTATTTT	CASSPAGGPRDTQYF	TRBV7-9	TRBJ2-3	-	TRBD2
TGCGCCAGCAGCCTCTCCCACAGGGAATTGGGCCGAGATACGCAGTATTTT	CASSLSHRELGRDTQYF	TRBV4-1	TRBJ2-3	-	-
TGTGCCAGCTCACCAGGACAGGGGAGTGAAAAACTGTTTTTT	CASSPGQGSEKLFF	TRBV18	TRBJ1-4	-	TRBD1
TGCGCCAGCAGCTTGGCTGGACAGGGGAGTATCTATAATTCACCCCTCCACTTT	CASSLAGQGSIYNSPLHF	TRBV5-1	TRBJ1-6	-	TRBD1
TGCGCCAGCAGCTTACAGGGTCCGAACACTGAAGCTTTCTTT	CASSLQGPNTEAFF	TRBV5-1	TRBJ1-1	-	-